Sequencing of this T cell receptor (beta chain) was carried out in a study of T cell responses to AZD1222 COVID-19 vaccine listed by TCRdb under 2021. Regarding the complete study: AZD1222 recipients whose second dose came at about 4 weeks and those whose second dose came at about 12 weeks were combined into one group, since spike-specific TCR depth and breadth did not differ between the two schedules. A total of more than 230 trial participants underwent TCR sequencing, of whom approximately 210 received two doses of AZD1222 and 26 received two doses of the MenACWY control vaccine. Enrollment into the trials was organized by age into subgroups of 18-55, 56-69 and 70-plus years, and those subgroups contained approximately 150, 30 and 60 TCR-sequenced participants, respectively. The paper as a whole reports these results and caveats: The 56-69-year group was small, and its depth increase did not reach significance, likely because of low power. Because no day 14 peak-response samples were available, the repertoires could be characterized only after the peak T cell response. CD4 TCRs associated with the vaccine covered the entire spike protein, and the dominant responses were in regions 160-218 and 743-854. Spike-specific TCR breadth and depth rose significantly after two AZD1222 doses compared with day 0 and with MenACWY recipients. Participants were mostly white British, with more females than males. The authors suggested clonal diversity may have been underestimated. Conclusions about previously exposed vaccinees were limited because only six AZD1222 recipients were SARS-CoV-2 seropositive at baseline. Nearly half of unique spike-specific TCRs reportedly recognized epitopes outside regions mutated in the B.1.351 and B.1.1.7 variants.

This specimen's time point label, interpreted: baseline before first vaccination. Samples from vaccinated people were obtained from the UK trials COV001 and COV002, which included a single-blind randomized controlled phase 2/3 trial of AZD1222 (ChAdOx1 nCoV-19) in healthy adults. For TCRbeta chain sequencing, PBMC samples from trial participants were taken at day 0 and at day 28 after the second dose. From the cysteine through the phenylalanine, the CDR3 covers 14 amino acids. Here the CDR3 DNA is all that survives: 42 bases in frame from base 1. V has 3 bases trimmed and J has 4 bases trimmed; junction bases matching no gene number 7. The germline V gene gives CDR1 as SGDLS and CDR2 as YYNGEE. Of note for this clone: Its antigen remains undetermined. It has no much larger one-base neighbor in the sample; base qualities were not kept.

The CDR3 regions of human TCRbeta chains were subjected to immunosequencing. As for how the authors treated the data: TCRs in the repertoires were matched against a reference library of SARS-CoV-2-specific TCRs that had been generated with the MIRA antigen-specificity platform. Breadth meant the fraction of unique TCRs that were SARS-CoV-2-associated, whereas depth meant the fraction of total T cells that were SARS-CoV-2-associated. Using the MIRA data, every spike-specific TCR was mapped to the spike region that the TCR reacted to and assigned to either a CD4 or a CD8 class. Log10-transformed breadth and depth values were compared by one-way ANOVA with Sidak's multiple comparisons tests. As stored in TCRdb, this immuneACCESS dataset retains in-frame rearrangements with V and J assigned. A fraction of the clones does not appear; measured against another copy, unresolved V genes explain less than half of the discrepancy, and the remainder lacks a known reason. V and J calls and clone size are given by that table; D and trimming were obtained from the DNA. Present in this sample are 110,000 to 150,000 clones, approximately 83% of which were seen just once. Jointly, the top ten make up around 8% of the sample.

The rearranged segments are TRBV9 and TRBJ2-7; 7 of the junction bases match TRBD1. This material consisted of peripheral blood, taken on day 0 of AZD1222 vaccination. The receptor's source is an adult in good health. The nucleotide sequence reads TGTGCCAGCAGCGCCGGGACAGTGGGATACGAGCAGTACTTC. Its amino acids are CASSAGTVGYEQYF. Supplemented by the reference TRBV9 and TRBJ2-7 proteins around the CDR3, the complete variable domain is DSGVTQTPKHLITATGQRVTLRCSPRSGDLSVYWYQQSLDQGLQFLIQYYNGEERAKGNILERFSAQQFPDLHSELNLSSLELGDSALYFCASSAGTVGYEQYFGPGTRLTVT.